The entry that follows covers one TCR beta chain sequence. The antigen is unknown. These data are taken from a study of a mutant IDH1 vaccine in newly diagnosed glioma. Libraries were prepared by immunoSEQ multiplex PCR; TCRdb keeps only in-frame clonotypes and omits some of them. The data hold tens of thousands of clones, with roughly 82% observed a single time. CDR1 is PRHDT and CDR2 is FYEKMQ in the germline V gene (reference sequence). V shed 5 bases and J shed 6 bases, with 13 bases lying between them. The CDR3 runs to 14 residues. Time point given: week 35, safety follow-up. Every single dose of the vaccine, 300 ug of mutant IDH1 20-mer peptide, came with topical imiquimod.

The sequence was collected from a man between 45 and 60 years old with glioma. J is TRBJ2-2 and V is TRBV13, with D perhaps matching TRBD1 (5 bases). Here the sequenced sample was PBMCs, taken from a glioma patient whose treatment included an IDH1 peptide vaccine. In nucleotides, the CDR3 is TGTGCCAGCAGCCGACTTCCAGGGTCCGGGGAGCTGTTTTTT. Its protein is CASSRLPGSGELFF.